One TCR beta chain is described in this entry. Its antigen is currently unknown. The data stem from a study of T cell repertoires in cytomegalovirus infection. TCRdb independently ran MiXCR on the reads; one entry per CDR3 protein. The sample carries a few hundred thousand distinct CDR3 sequences, roughly 34% recorded once. The V and J ends lost 4 bases and 4 bases respectively, with 17 bases between them. This CDR3 has 16 amino acids. From germline, CDR1 is LNHNV and CDR2 YYDKDF (reference sequence). The rearrangement joins TRBV15 to TRBJ1-5, with a tentative D call TRBD1 (5 bases). Sequences were derived from cultured PBMCs, sampled from culture after CMV antigen stimulation. This sequence was found in a human donor in good health (CMV status not recorded). Some clones in this sample may be carry-over from other donors' samples. The CDR3 DNA sequence: TGTGCCACCAGCACAAGGACACGGGGTGGGAATCAGCCCCAGCATTTT. It translates to CATSTRTRGGNQPQHF.